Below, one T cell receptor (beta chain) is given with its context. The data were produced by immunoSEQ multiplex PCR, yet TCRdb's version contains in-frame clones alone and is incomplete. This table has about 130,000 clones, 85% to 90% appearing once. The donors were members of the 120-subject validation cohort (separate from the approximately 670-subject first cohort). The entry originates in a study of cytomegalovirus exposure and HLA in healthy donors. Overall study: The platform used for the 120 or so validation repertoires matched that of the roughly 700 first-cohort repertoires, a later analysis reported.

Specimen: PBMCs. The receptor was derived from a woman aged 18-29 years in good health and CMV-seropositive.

As DNA, the CDR3 is TGCGCCAGCAGCCAAGCCGCGCGGGGGCCTCAAGAGACCCAGTACTTC. Residues: CASSQAARGPQETQYF. The chain recombines TRBV4-3 with TRBJ2-5; D possibly corresponds to TRBD2 (7 bases). V dropped 1 base and J dropped 2 bases, with 14 bases sitting between them. This CDR3 has 16 amino acids. Germline lookup yields CDR1 LGHNA and CDR2 YSLEER.